What follows are 22 T cell receptor beta chains derived from one specimen sequenced in a study of T cell changes during pregnancy in multiple sclerosis. The assay was immunoSEQ multiplex PCR, and TCRdb's table has in-frame clones only and misses some. Of 30,000 to 40,000 clones in the sample, around 90% were seen once. Sample: CD4+ T cells from peripheral blood mononuclear cells, taken in the third trimester of pregnancy. Receptor source: a female donor with multiple sclerosis, enrolled in a pregnancy study.

The chain carries TRBV7-3 and TRBJ2-7, with D unresolved. CDR3 length: 13 residues. The V gene lost 4 bases and the J gene lost 2 bases, with 9 bases spanning the gap. In germline, CDR1 is SGHTA, CDR2 FQGTGA. DNA for the CDR3: TGTGCCAGCAGCTCAGGTTTGACCTACGAGCAGTACTTC. As protein: CASSSGLTYEQYF.

V gene TRBV25-1 combines with J gene TRBJ2-7; 8 positions match TRBD2. Germline V gene sequence: CDR1 MGHDK, CDR2 SYGVNS. V lost 6 bases and J lost 5; bases outside the gene matches: 6. The CDR3 consists of 13 residues. CDR3 DNA sequence: TGTGCCAGCAGCTTAGCGGGGTCCCACGAGCAGTACTTC. It is translated as CASSLAGSHEQYF.

The gene calls are TRBV27 and TRBJ2-5; D might be TRBD2 (5 bases). This CDR3 spans 12 amino acids. CDR1 is MNHEY, CDR2 SMNVEV, per germline (reference sequence). V was trimmed by 2 bases and J by 5 bases, leaving 6 bases between them. The chain's CDR3 is CASSLTRETQYF. CDR3 DNA sequence: TGTGCCAGCAGTTTAACTAGGGAGACCCAGTACTTC.

The chain couples TRBV6-5 to TRBJ2-7; D gene uncertain. Germline values: CDR1 MNHEY, CDR2 SVGAGI. V lost 5 bases to trimming and J lost 3 bases, with 5 bases between them. This CDR3 has 11 amino acids. CDR3 amino acids: CASSVLYEQYF. For the CDR3, the DNA is TGTGCCAGCAGTGTACTCTACGAGCAGTACTTC.

This rearrangement joins TRBV5-4 to TRBJ2-7; a possible D gene is TRBD1 (6 bases). CDR3 length: 15 amino acids. Trimming stripped 0 bases from V and 4 bases from J, with 14 bases between. Germline V CDR1 and CDR2: SGHNT, YYREEE (reference sequence). CDR3 DNA: TGTGCCAGCAGCTTGGTAGGGGGTTCCGGATACGAGCAGTACTTC. Protein product: CASSLVGGSGYEQYF.

This clone occurred once. The rearrangement joins TRBV27 to TRBJ1-1, with D hard to call. CDR3 size: 13 residues. The ends were cut back, 4 bases at V and 4 bases at J, with 10 bases in the middle. Germline assignment: CDR1 MNHEY and CDR2 SMNVEV (reference sequence). The CDR3 reads CASSSPRGTEAFF. The CDR3 region has the DNA TGTGCCAGCAGTTCCCCCAGAGGCACTGAAGCTTTCTTT.

This sequence joins TRBV11-1 and TRBJ2-3, with D uncertain. Trimming removed 7 bases at V and 5 bases at J, with 13 bases between. The germline V gene has CDR1 SGHAT and CDR2 FQDESV (reference sequence). This CDR3 comprises 13 residues. The CDR3 protein is CASNKNPGDTQYF. The CDR3 nucleotides are TGTGCCAGCAACAAAAACCCGGGAGATACGCAGTATTTT.

J is TRBJ1-1 and V is TRBV7-9; a possible D gene is TRBD1 (5 bases). V was shortened by 2 bases and J by 6 bases, with 10 bases between the two germline ends. There are 13 residues in the CDR3. From germline, CDR1 is SEHNR and CDR2 FQNEAQ (reference sequence). The CDR3 loop is CASSLTQGSEAFF. In DNA, the CDR3 is TGTGCCAGCAGCTTAACCCAGGGATCTGAAGCTTTCTTT.

The chain employs TRBV6-5 and TRBJ2-1; D might be TRBD1 (5 bases). The length of the CDR3 is 15 residues. Trimming shortened V by 1 base and J by 6 bases, and 13 bases separated the two germline ends. CDR1 and CDR2 (germline): MNHEY, SVGAGI. The CDR3 DNA follows: TGTGCCAGCAGTTACTGGCAGGGATCGAGCAATGAGCAGTTCTTC. It codes for CASSYWQGSSNEQFF.

The genes are TRBV10-1 and TRBJ2-3; the match to TRBD2 covers 10 bases. Germline V gene data show CDR1 as WNHNN and CDR2 as SYGVQD (reference sequence). Trimming cost V 3 bases and J 2 bases; bases outside gene matches: 8. The CDR3 extends over 17 amino acids. The CDR3 sequence: CASSDNGLADFTDTQYF. CDR3 nucleotide sequence: TGCGCCAGCAGTGACAATGGACTAGCGGATTTCACAGATACGCAGTATTTT.

This chain's CDR3 is CASSPRDRGIGEQYF. DNA for the CDR3: TGTGCCAGCAGTCCCCGGGACAGGGGAATAGGGGAGCAGTACTTC. The chain uses TRBV28 and TRBJ2-7; 10 bases agree with TRBD1. The CDR3 sequence is 15 residues long. Germline CDR1 and CDR2: MDHEN and SYDVKM. With 5 bases clipped from V and 7 bases from J, the junction kept 11 bases outside the gene matches.

The chain carries TRBV5-1 and TRBJ1-1, with a weak D call TRBD1 (6 bases). CDR3 length equals 15 residues. The V gene lost 4 bases and the J gene lost 1 base, with 14 bases spanning the gap. CDR1 is SGHRS and CDR2 is YFSETQ in the germline V gene. In DNA form, the CDR3 reads TGCGCCAGCAGCATGGACGGACAGCAGAACACTGAAGCTTTCTTT. Its translation: CASSMDGQQNTEAFF.

V and J are TRBV27 and TRBJ1-2; 10 positions match TRBD1. The CDR3 is 17 amino acids. Germline V gene data show CDR1 as MNHEY and CDR2 as SMNVEV (reference sequence). Trimming cost V 1 base and J 7 bases; bases outside gene matches: 12. Written as DNA, the CDR3 is TGTGCCAGCAGTTTATATGTTGTCGACAGGGGGCATCGTGGCTACACCTTC. Translating gives CASSLYVVDRGHRGYTF.

In this sample, this clone turned up once. The J gene is TRBJ1-2, the V gene TRBV5-5; the match to TRBD1 covers 9 bases. In germline, CDR1 is SGHKS, CDR2 YYEKEE (reference sequence). The CDR3 contains 15 residues. The J segment lost 4 bases and the V segment lost 0 bases, leaving 4 bases of the junction unmatched. The CDR3 coding sequence is TGTGCCAGCAGCTTGGAGGGACAGGGTGCCTATGGCTACACCTTC. It translates to CASSLEGQGAYGYTF.

This clone was counted a single time. This rearrangement joins TRBV7-9 to TRBJ2-3; TRBD2 agrees at 9 bases. V shed 5 bases, J shed 0 bases, and the junction held 9 bases outside the gene matches. This CDR3 has 17 amino acids. Germline V CDR1 and CDR2: SEHNR, FQNEAQ (reference sequence). CDR3 sequence reads: CASSPGGSGRSTDTQYF. CDR3 in DNA: TGTGCCAGCAGCCCTGGGGGAAGCGGGAGGAGCACAGATACGCAGTATTTT.

The rearrangement joins TRBV11-1 to TRBJ2-2; TRBD2 aligns across 7 bases. Germline V gene data show CDR1 as SGHAT and CDR2 as FQDESV (reference sequence). Unmatched junction bases numbered 10, after V lost 6 bases and J lost 3 bases. CDR3 length equals 16 residues. The CDR3: CASRPWLAEDTGELFF. The CDR3 DNA reads as TGTGCCAGCAGACCCTGGCTAGCGGAAGACACCGGGGAGCTGTTTTTT.

The chain carries TRBV18 and TRBJ2-7; D possibly corresponds to TRBD1 (6 bases). The germline CDR1 and CDR2 sequences are KGHSH and LQKENI. The CDR3 loop spans 12 amino acids. The V gene lost 5 bases and the J gene lost 6 bases, with 11 bases spanning the gap. CDR3 region: CASSTFRGEQYF. The DNA for the CDR3 is TGTGCCAGCTCAACCTTCAGGGGCGAGCAGTACTTC.

To note about this clone: Germline and junction disagree at one end, which may indicate a read error. J is TRBJ2-1 and V is TRBV7-9, with D maybe TRBD1 (6 bases). The CDR3 runs to 14 residues. Germline V lookup: CDR1 SEHNR, CDR2 FQNEAQ (reference sequence). In nucleotides, the CDR3 is TGTGCCAGCAGCTTAGCGGGGGCTAGTGAGCAGCAATTCTTC. Translating gives CASSLAGASEQQFF.

The chain links TRBV5-4 to TRBJ2-1, with 10 bases fitting TRBD2. Looked up from germline, CDR1 is SGHNT and CDR2 is YYREEE (reference sequence). CDR3 length: 15 residues. V gave up 0 bases and J gave up 8 bases; unmatched junction bases: 5. The CDR3 DNA reads as TGTGCCAGCAGCTTGGACCTAGCGGGAGATCATGAGCAGTTCTTC. It translates to CASSLDLAGDHEQFF. Full variable domain (remainder filled in from reference TRBV5-4 and TRBJ2-1): ETGVTQSPTHLIKTRGQQVTLRCSSQSGHNTVSWYQQALGQGPQFIFQYYREEENGRGNFPPRFSGLQFPNYSSELNVNALELDDSALYLCASSLDLAGDHEQFFGPGTRLTVL.

This clone appeared once. This rearrangement joins TRBV6-1 to TRBJ2-7, with TRBD1 as a possible D gene (5 bases). The V gene lost 2 bases and the J gene lost 6 bases, with 14 bases spanning the gap. This CDR3 is 14 amino acids long. Germline values: CDR1 MNHNS, CDR2 SASEGT. The CDR3 DNA follows: TGTGCCAGCAGTGAACCCCTCCCAGGGCTCGAGCAGTACTTC. Translation gives CASSEPLPGLEQYF.

The chain joins TRBV29-1 to TRBJ1-2, with a possible D match to TRBD1 (5 bases). This CDR3 is built from 12 residues. Germline CDR1 SQVTM, CDR2 ANQGSEA. Trimming left V 6 bases short and J 8 bases short, with 16 bases between. Here the CDR3 reads CSVGGGGGGYTF. CDR3 nucleotide sequence: TGCAGCGTGGGGGGTGGGGGTGGCGGCTACACCTTC.

CDR3: CAWSVQLDTQYF. Written as DNA, the CDR3 is TGTGCCTGGAGTGTACAGCTAGATACGCAGTATTTT. The gene calls are TRBV30 and TRBJ2-3; no reliable D call. Germline values: CDR1 GTSNPN, CDR2 SVGIG (reference sequence). Trimming left V 0 bases short and J 5 bases short, with 6 bases between. The CDR3 has 12 residues.